This T cell receptor beta chain originates from a study of T-cell memory formation after mild COVID-19. Constant-segment primers and 5'RACE yielded cDNA libraries for TCR alpha and TCR beta, each carrying sample barcodes and UMIs. TCRdb processed the 5' RACE reads anew with MiXCR; each CDR3 protein has one entry. This table holds around 100,000 distinct CDR3 sequences, about 20% found once. Details on this clonotype: The target antigen is unknown.

Trimming took 3 bases from V and 0 from J, leaving 11 bases between them. Per the germline V gene, CDR1 is SGHDT and CDR2 is YYEEEE. This CDR3 spans 15 amino acids. Findings and limits, study-wide: Whether day 37 second-wave clones are SARS-CoV-2-specific was not confirmed.

The sequence was obtained from a man younger than 30 who had mild COVID-19 (a few samples of this study predate the infection). Cell type and time point are not known. The rearrangement uses TRBV5-6 and TRBJ2-3, with D tentatively TRBD1 or TRBD2 (5 bases each). Material: PBMCs or a T cell subset sorted from them (not recorded which). The DNA of the CDR3 is TGTGCCAGCAGCTGGGACCCCCTGAGCACAGATACGCAGTATTTT. Protein: CASSWDPLSTDTQYF.